This T cell receptor (beta chain) was profiled in a study of blood T cell repertoires in COVID-19. Whole-study context: Donors in the United States, Italy and Spain gave samples during acute or convalescent COVID-19. Sources were T cells, B-cell-depleted T cells, or PBMCs; the material itself was cDNA or gDNA.

In the original analysis: Amplification of reference gene primers provided the estimated nucleated cell counts. Sequencing was performed with immunoSEQ multiplex PCR; in TCRdb, only in-frame clones are kept and a portion is missing. D and trimming come from the DNA, and the V and J calls and clone size come from that table. The sample yields a few hundred thousand clones, approximately 86% seen once. This receptor was obtained from a man between 60 and 70 years old with acute or convalescent COVID-19. What was sequenced was peripheral blood.

CDR3 bases: TGTGCCAGCAGCTTGGTGCGGGTGATGACCTACGAGCAGTACTTC. Translation gives CASSLVRVMTYEQYF. This chain joins TRBV11-2 and TRBJ2-7, with D possibly matching TRBD2 (5 bases). This CDR3 has 15 amino acids. Germline V gene data show CDR1 as SGHAT and CDR2 as FQNNGV. V gave up 3 bases and J gave up 2 bases, with 14 bases separating them.